Shown below are 21 T cell receptor beta chains from a single sample sequenced in a study of shared clonotypes between healthy human individuals. The assay was immunoSEQ multiplex PCR, and TCRdb's table has in-frame clones only and misses some. The repertoire holds approximately 940,000 clones, with approximately 80% as singletons. Sequencing was done on a sample of memory CD4+ T cells sorted from blood. This sample's subset: CD45RA-negative fraction. Every receptor here comes from a man aged 18 to 29 in good health.

The chain links TRBV7-2 to TRBJ2-5; the match to TRBD1 covers 9 bases. The CDR3 extends over 14 amino acids. Trimming removed 3 bases from V and 4 bases from J; junction bases left unmatched: 3. Germline V lookup: CDR1 SGHTA, CDR2 FQGNSA. In nucleotides, the CDR3 is TGTGCCAGCAGCTTCCCGGACAGGGGAGAGACCCAGTACTTC. This codes for CASSFPDRGETQYF.

As to this clone: Other DNA sequences in this specimen translate into the identical CDR3. V usage is TRBV5-1 and J usage is TRBJ2-1, with 12 bases aligning to TRBD2. Germline V lookup: CDR1 SGHRS, CDR2 YFSETQ. V trimming: 4 bases; J trimming: 8 bases; junction bases outside the gene matches: 4. The CDR3 runs 14 residues. DNA of the CDR3: TGCGCCAGCAGCCTTGGGACTAGCGGGCATGAGCAGTTCTTC. Translating it yields CASSLGTSGHEQFF. Full variable domain (remainder filled in from reference TRBV5-1 and TRBJ2-1): KAGVTQTPRYLIKTRGQQVTLSCSPISGHRSVSWYQQTPGQGLQFLFEYFSETQRNKGNFPGRFSGRQFSNSRSEMNVSTLELGDSALYLCASSLGTSGHEQFFGPGTRLTVL.

The CDR3 here is CASRTGVHTGELFF. The CDR3 bases are TGTGCCAGTCGTACGGGAGTACACACCGGGGAGCTGTTTTTT. The genes are TRBV19 and TRBJ2-2; a weak D match, TRBD2 (6 bases). Trimming removed 8 bases at V and 3 bases at J, with 13 bases between. Germline V gene lookup returns CDR1 LNHDA and CDR2 SQIVND (reference sequence). There are 14 residues in the CDR3.

The V call is TRBV6-5, the J call TRBJ1-6; TRBD1 matches at 7 bases. The CDR3 loop spans 15 amino acids. V shed 0 bases, J shed 10 bases, and the junction held 6 bases outside the gene matches. From germline, CDR1 is MNHEY and CDR2 SVGAGI. In nucleotides, the CDR3 is TGTGCCAGCAGTTACTCACGGCAGGGGGACTCACCCCTCCACTTT. Translating gives CASSYSRQGDSPLHF.

The rearrangement links TRBV5-8 to TRBJ2-5, with no clear D. Trimming stripped 4 bases from V and 6 bases from J, with 13 bases between. CDR1 and CDR2 from the germline V gene are SGHTS and YDEGEE. The CDR3 totals 13 residues. The CDR3 nucleotides are TGTGCCAGCAGCCCCGACATGGGGAAGACCCAGTACTTC. Its protein is CASSPDMGKTQYF.

This rearrangement joins TRBV10-2 to TRBJ1-5; tentatively, D is TRBD1 (5 bases). V was trimmed by 4 bases and J by 7 bases, leaving 11 bases between them. This CDR3 has 13 amino acids. Germline V CDR1 and CDR2: WSHSY, SAAADI. This CDR3 reads CASSGGSGQPQHF. CDR3 DNA: TGCGCCAGCAGTGGGGGGAGCGGGCAGCCCCAGCATTTT.

This clone has just one count. This specimen includes other DNA sequences encoding the same CDR3. The J gene is TRBJ2-7, the V gene TRBV7-6, with TRBD2 matching 14 bases. This CDR3 spans 15 amino acids. Germline values: CDR1 SGHVS, CDR2 FNYEAQ. V shed 1 base and J 7 bases; nucleotides not matched to a gene: 3. The CDR3 loop reads CASSLVGLAGDEQYF. The CDR3 region has the DNA TGTGCCAGCAGCTTAGTGGGACTAGCGGGAGATGAGCAGTACTTC. Variable domain in full (rest from reference TRBV7-6 and TRBJ2-7): GAGVSQSPRYKVTKRGQDVALRCDPISGHVSLYWYRQALGQGPEFLTYFNYEAQQDKSGLPNDRFSAERPEGSISTLTIQRTEQRDSAMYRCASSLVGLAGDEQYFGPGTRLTVT.

This clone was recorded only once. This chain connects TRBV6-6 to TRBJ1-5; no definite D call. From germline, CDR1 is MNHNY and CDR2 SVGAGI (reference sequence). The CDR3 is 15 residues long. V was clipped by 0 bases and J by 3 bases, with 9 bases between them. As DNA, the CDR3 is TGTGCCAGCAGTTACTCCCCCAGTAACAATCAGCCCCAGCATTTT. Translating gives CASSYSPSNNQPQHF.

This clone has at least ten counts. V and J are TRBV23-1 and TRBJ2-7; 7 positions agree with TRBD1. TRBV23-1 is recorded as an ORF, its role being uncertain. CDR3 length equals 14 residues. V gave up 7 bases and J gave up 2 bases; unmatched junction bases: 8. CDR3 sequence: CASTRRDSPYEQYF. The CDR3 DNA follows: TGCGCCAGCACCAGACGGGACAGTCCCTACGAGCAGTACTTC.

The chain uses TRBV19 and TRBJ2-2; a weak D match, TRBD1 (6 bases). From germline, CDR1 is LNHDA and CDR2 SQIVND (reference sequence). The CDR3 covers 15 residues. V was cut by 7 bases and J by 0 bases, with 12 bases left in between. CDR3 protein: CASKGRGTNTGELFF. The CDR3 bases are TGTGCCAGTAAGGGCAGGGGAACGAACACCGGGGAGCTGTTTTTT.

This sequence joins TRBV11-1 and TRBJ2-3, with 8 bases that match TRBD1. V was pared by 4 bases and J by 4 bases, with 7 bases of the junction left unmatched. Per the germline V gene, CDR1 is SGHAT and CDR2 is FQDESV (reference sequence). The CDR3 spans 15 residues. As DNA, the CDR3 is TGTGCCAGCAGCTCTGGACAGGGATCGTCAGATACGCAGTATTTT. Amino acids: CASSSGQGSSDTQYF.

V is TRBV28 and J is TRBJ2-7; D gene uncertain. Trimming pared 1 base from V and 2 bases from J, leaving 9 bases between. This CDR3 is 14 amino acids long. Germline V CDR1 and CDR2: MDHEN, SYDVKM. The CDR3 nucleotides are TGTGCCAGCAGTTTATCCCAGGAAGCCTACGAGCAGTACTTC. Amino acid sequence: CASSLSQEAYEQYF.

The chain couples TRBV30 to TRBJ2-7; D is possibly TRBD1 (6 bases). V was pared by 4 bases and J by 3 bases, with 16 bases between. This CDR3 contains 14 residues. CDR1 and CDR2 (germline): GTSNPN, SVGIG (reference sequence). The DNA for the CDR3 is TGTGCCTGGACAAGCGTTGGGGGCCGCTACGAGCAGTACTTC. Its translation is CAWTSVGGRYEQYF.

There are a few counts of this clone. CDR3 region: CASSPLGTTGNTIYF. The CDR3 bases are TGCGCCAGCAGCCCGCTGGGGACAACCGGAAACACCATATATTTT. The V call is TRBV5-1, the J call TRBJ1-3, with a possible D match to TRBD1 (6 bases). Trimming cost V 4 bases and J 4 bases, with 15 bases left between them. CDR1 and CDR2 from the germline V gene are SGHRS and YFSETQ. This CDR3 contains 15 residues.

The sample holds one count of this clone. The V call is TRBV23-1, the J call TRBJ1-6; D remains unclear. TRBV23-1 is flagged as an ORF with uncertain function. Deletions cut 8 bases from V and 4 bases from J, with 15 bases between. The CDR3 is 15 residues long. The CDR3 spells CASETGADYNSPLHF. CDR3 DNA: TGCGCCAGCGAGACCGGAGCGGATTATAATTCACCCCTCCACTTT.

The chain combines TRBV6-1 with TRBJ1-2; no clear D. The germline V gene has CDR1 MNHNS and CDR2 SASEGT. The V and J ends lost 2 bases and 8 bases respectively, with 15 bases between them. This CDR3 comprises 14 residues. CDR3 residues: CASSEKGSGLGYTF. The CDR3 coding sequence is TGTGCCAGCAGTGAAAAAGGAAGTGGCTTGGGCTACACCTTC.

In this sample, this clone turned up a few times. Other DNA sequences within the sample encode an identical CDR3. The rearrangement uses TRBV28 and TRBJ2-7; 9 bases are shared with TRBD1. This CDR3 has 13 residues. The germline V gene has CDR1 MDHEN and CDR2 SYDVKM. J was trimmed by 2 bases and V by 5 bases; bases with no gene match: 1. Here the CDR3 reads CASSRTGAYEQYF. The DNA for the CDR3 is TGTGCCAGCAGTAGGACAGGGGCCTACGAGCAGTACTTC.

This clone was seen more than once but under ten times. This chain links TRBV2 with TRBJ1-6; a weak D match, TRBD1 (6 bases). Germline V gene data show CDR1 as SNHLY and CDR2 as FYNNEI. Trimming left V 6 bases short and J 0 bases short, with 6 bases between. CDR3 length: 14 amino acids. The CDR3 sequence: CASRDSSYNSPLHF. The CDR3 DNA follows: TGTGCCAGCAGGGACAGCTCCTATAATTCACCCCTCCACTTT. The full variable domain, rest sourced from reference TRBV2 and TRBJ1-6, is EPEVTQTPSHQVTQMGQEVILRCVPISNHLYFYWYRQILGQKVEFLVSFYNNEISEKSEIFDDQFSVERPDGSNFTLKIRSTKLEDSAMYFCASRDSSYNSPLHFGNGTRLTVT.

Remarks on this clone: Other DNA sequences in this specimen translate into the identical CDR3. The V gene is TRBV5-1, the J gene TRBJ2-1; perhaps TRBD1 as D (5 bases). Per the germline V gene, CDR1 is SGHRS and CDR2 is YFSETQ. The CDR3 spans 12 residues. Trimming pared 1 base from V and 6 bases from J, leaving 5 bases between. This CDR3 reads CASSLQGNEQFF. For the CDR3, the DNA is TGCGCCAGCAGCTTGCAGGGCAATGAGCAGTTCTTC.

The J gene is TRBJ1-1, the V gene TRBV2; 7 bases agree with TRBD1. V lost 0 bases, J lost 4 bases, and 5 bases stayed unmatched. Germline assignment: CDR1 SNHLY and CDR2 FYNNEI. The CDR3 is made up of 15 amino acids. The CDR3 is CASSEARGPGTEAFF. CDR3 sequence (DNA): TGTGCCAGCAGTGAAGCGAGGGGGCCGGGCACTGAAGCTTTCTTT.

The chain has TRBV19 and TRBJ1-2, with unresolved D. The CDR3 covers 13 residues. The germline V gene encodes CDR1 LNHDA and CDR2 SQIVND (reference sequence). The V gene lost 2 bases and the J gene lost 2 bases, with 6 bases spanning the gap. The chain's CDR3 is CASSINRNYGYTF. DNA for the CDR3: TGTGCCAGTAGTATAAACCGCAACTATGGCTACACCTTC.